The clone carrying this T cell receptor beta chain was observed many times. Its antigen is as yet unknown. Trimming removed 0 bases from V and 2 bases from J; junction bases left unmatched: 3. Germline values: CDR1 SGHRS, CDR2 YFSETQ. This CDR3 has 15 amino acids. Unique-molecular-identifier-tagged TCR beta cDNA libraries were used. TCRdb re-called the PCR reads with MiXCR, one entry per CDR3 protein. The sample yields approximately 250,000 distinct CDR3 sequences, 35% to 40% seen once. The data stem from a study of post-analysis software for immune sequencing data. Study observations and caveats: Patients had higher frequencies than controls of roughly five TRBV segments, including TRBV5-6, TRBV5-1 and TRBV20-1.

V gene TRBV5-1 combines with J gene TRBJ2-3, with TRBD1 matching over 7 bases. Sequenced sample: blood. This TCR came from a girl aged 5 to 17 with multiple sclerosis. Here the CDR3 DNA reads TGCGCCAGCAGCTTGGCCGGGACAGCCACAGATACGCAGTATTTT. Translating gives CASSLAGTATDTQYF.